This T cell receptor (beta chain) was identified in a study of cytomegalovirus exposure and HLA in healthy donors. Both 60 Vbeta primers and 13 Jbeta primers went into the PCR. Using immunoSEQ multiplex PCR, the repertoire was profiled, and TCRdb retains in-frame clones only, with some absent. The data contain fewer than 150,000 clones, 82% of them singletons. Trimming left V 5 bases short and J 5 bases short, with 9 bases between. The CDR3 runs to 12 residues. From germline, CDR1 is SGHVS and CDR2 FNYEAQ. Input material: PBMCs. The clonotype comes from a male donor in good health and CMV-seronegative. This chain connects TRBV7-6 to TRBJ1-2; D perhaps matches TRBD1 (5 bases). The CDR3 DNA follows: TGTGCCAGCAGCCCAGGGTCTTATGGCTACACCTTC. This translates into CASSPGSYGYTF.